This T cell receptor (beta chain) was sequenced during a study of blood T cell repertoires in COVID-19. Study background: Italy, Spain and the United States were the sources of the convalescent and acute COVID-19 samples. Sample material is recorded as cDNA or gDNA derived from T cells, B-cell-depleted T cells, or PBMCs.

CDR1 is SGDLS and CDR2 is YYNGEE in the germline V gene. The CDR3 spans 19 residues. Germline trimming cut 0 bases from V and 6 bases from J; bases unmatched to any gene: 19. In the original analysis: Estimation of nucleated cell counts relied on the amplification of reference gene primers. This table comes from immunoSEQ multiplex PCR, and its TCRdb copy is limited to in-frame clones, with some not included. V, J and clone size reflect that table, while D and trimming were determined from the DNA. The sample lists around 190,000 clones; approximately 91% were seen once. The rearrangement uses TRBV9 and TRBJ1-1; TRBD1 matches 8 bases. The clonotype was recovered from a man aged 30-40 years with acute or convalescent COVID-19. Sequenced material: peripheral blood. CDR3 region: CASSVGGQGASVLGSEAFF. DNA of the CDR3: TGTGCCAGCAGCGTAGGAGGGCAGGGGGCTTCGGTTCTGGGCTCTGAAGCTTTCTTT.